This T cell receptor beta chain was profiled in a study of molecular identifiers for immune sequencing clone quantification. Germline CDR1 reads SGHRS; CDR2 reads YFSETQ. The CDR3 runs 11 residues. Trimming took off 7 bases at V and 8 bases at J, with 10 bases between the two ends. Using its own MiXCR run on the PCR reads, TCRdb lists one record per CDR3 protein. The sample has about 36,000 distinct CDR3 sequences, under 20% seen once. The TCR comes from a human donor in good health. Some libraries in this study had Jurkat cell RNA spiked in. The source material was naive CD8+ T cells from blood, with Jurkat cell RNA spiked in. The sample's subset: FACS-sorted CD8+CD4-CCR7+CD45RA+ naive T cells. V and J are TRBV5-1 and TRBJ2-1; D is uncertain. The CDR3 region is CASGPGYEQFF. The CDR3 DNA reads TGCGCCAGCGGACCAGGTTATGAGCAGTTCTTC. Using reference TRBV5-1 and TRBJ2-1 for the parts outside the CDR3, the full variable domain is KAGVTQTPRYLIKTRGQQVTLSCSPISGHRSVSWYQQTPGQGLQFLFEYFSETQRNKGNFPGRFSGRQFSNSRSEMNVSTLELGDSALYLCASGPGYEQFFGPGTRLTVL.